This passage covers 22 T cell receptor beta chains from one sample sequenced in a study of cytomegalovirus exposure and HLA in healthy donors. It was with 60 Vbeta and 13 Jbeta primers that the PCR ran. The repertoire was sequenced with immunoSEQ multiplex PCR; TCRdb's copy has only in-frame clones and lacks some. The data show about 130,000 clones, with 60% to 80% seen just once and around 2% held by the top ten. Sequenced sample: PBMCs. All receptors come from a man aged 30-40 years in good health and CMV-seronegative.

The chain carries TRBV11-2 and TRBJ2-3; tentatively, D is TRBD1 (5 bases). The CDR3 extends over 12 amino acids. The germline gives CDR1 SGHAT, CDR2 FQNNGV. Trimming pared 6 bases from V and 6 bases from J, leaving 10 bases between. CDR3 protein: CASSRQPDTQYF. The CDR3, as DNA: TGTGCCAGCAGTAGACAGCCTGATACGCAGTATTTT.

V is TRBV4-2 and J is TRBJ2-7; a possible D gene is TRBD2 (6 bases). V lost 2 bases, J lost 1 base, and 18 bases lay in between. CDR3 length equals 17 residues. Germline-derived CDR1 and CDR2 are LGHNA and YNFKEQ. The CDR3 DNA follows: TGTGCCAGCAGCCAATTCCCGTTGGTAGCGGTATCCTACGAGCAGTACTTC. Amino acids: CASSQFPLVAVSYEQYF.

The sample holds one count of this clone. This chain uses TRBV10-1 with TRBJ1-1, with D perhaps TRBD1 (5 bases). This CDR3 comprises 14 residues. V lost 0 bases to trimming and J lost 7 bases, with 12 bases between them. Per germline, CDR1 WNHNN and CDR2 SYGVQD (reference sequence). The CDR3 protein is CASSESREGGEAFF. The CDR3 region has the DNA TGCGCCAGCAGTGAGTCCAGGGAAGGCGGTGAAGCTTTCTTT.

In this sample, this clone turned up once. The CDR3 spells CASSGGLAGTDTQYF. CDR3 nucleotide sequence: TGTGCCAGCAGTGGCGGACTAGCGGGAACAGATACGCAGTATTTT. This chain links TRBV2 with TRBJ2-3; 12 nucleotides line up with TRBD2. The CDR3 is 15 amino acids. Losses at the gene ends were 4 bases for V and 3 bases for J; bases not matched to a gene: 2. Germline CDR1 and CDR2: SNHLY and FYNNEI.

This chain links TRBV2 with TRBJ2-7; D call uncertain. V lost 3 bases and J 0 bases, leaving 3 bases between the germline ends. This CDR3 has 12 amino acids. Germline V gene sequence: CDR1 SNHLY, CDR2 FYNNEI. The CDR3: CASSERSYEQYF. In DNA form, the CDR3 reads TGTGCCAGCAGTGAGCGCTCCTACGAGCAGTACTTC.

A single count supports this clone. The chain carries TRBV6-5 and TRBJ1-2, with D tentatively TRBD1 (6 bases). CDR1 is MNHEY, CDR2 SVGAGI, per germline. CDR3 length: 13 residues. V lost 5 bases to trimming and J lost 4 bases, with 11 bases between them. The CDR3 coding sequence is TGTGCCAGCAGTGCGAACAGGGCCTATGGCTACACCTTC. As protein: CASSANRAYGYTF.

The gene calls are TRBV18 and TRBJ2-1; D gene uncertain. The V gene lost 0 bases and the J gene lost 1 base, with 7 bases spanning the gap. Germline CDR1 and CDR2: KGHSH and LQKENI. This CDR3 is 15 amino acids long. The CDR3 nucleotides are TGTGCCAGCTCACCACCGTCTATATCCTACAATGAGCAGTTCTTC. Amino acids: CASSPPSISYNEQFF.

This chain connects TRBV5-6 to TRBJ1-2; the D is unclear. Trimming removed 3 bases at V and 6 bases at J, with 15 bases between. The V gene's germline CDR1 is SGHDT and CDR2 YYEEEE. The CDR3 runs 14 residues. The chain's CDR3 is CASSSRLGVHGYTF. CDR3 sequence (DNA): TGTGCCAGCAGCTCCCGTTTGGGAGTTCATGGCTACACCTTC.

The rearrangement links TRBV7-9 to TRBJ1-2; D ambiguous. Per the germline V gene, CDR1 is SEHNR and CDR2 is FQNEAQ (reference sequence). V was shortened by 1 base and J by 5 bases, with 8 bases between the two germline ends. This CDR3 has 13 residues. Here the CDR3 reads CASSLVEIYGYTF. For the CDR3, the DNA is TGTGCCAGCAGCTTAGTGGAGATTTATGGCTACACCTTC.

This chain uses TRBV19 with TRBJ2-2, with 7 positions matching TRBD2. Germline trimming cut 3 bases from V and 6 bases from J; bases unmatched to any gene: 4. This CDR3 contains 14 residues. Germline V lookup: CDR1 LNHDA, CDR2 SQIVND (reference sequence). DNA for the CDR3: TGTGCCAGTAGTATCCGGGGGGAGGCCGGGGAGCTGTTTTTT. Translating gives CASSIRGEAGELFF.

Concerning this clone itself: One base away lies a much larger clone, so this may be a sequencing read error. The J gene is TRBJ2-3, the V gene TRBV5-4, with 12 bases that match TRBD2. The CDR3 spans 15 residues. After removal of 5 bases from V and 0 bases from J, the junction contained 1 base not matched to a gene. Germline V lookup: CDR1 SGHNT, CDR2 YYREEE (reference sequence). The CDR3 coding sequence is TGTGCCAGCAGTGGGACTAGCGGGAGCACAGATACGCAGTATTTT. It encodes CASSGTSGSTDTQYF.

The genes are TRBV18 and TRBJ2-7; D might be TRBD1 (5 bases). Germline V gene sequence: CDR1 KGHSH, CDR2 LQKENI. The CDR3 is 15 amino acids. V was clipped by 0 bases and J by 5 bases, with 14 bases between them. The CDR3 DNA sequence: TGTGCCAGCTCACCACCGGGCAGGGAACAAGACGAGCAGTACTTC. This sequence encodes CASSPPGREQDEQYF.

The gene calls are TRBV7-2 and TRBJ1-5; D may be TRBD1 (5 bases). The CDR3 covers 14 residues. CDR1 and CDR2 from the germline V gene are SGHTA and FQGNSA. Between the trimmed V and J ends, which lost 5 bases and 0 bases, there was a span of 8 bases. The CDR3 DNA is TGTGCCAGCAGCCAGGGTTATAGCAATCAGCCCCAGCATTTT. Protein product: CASSQGYSNQPQHF.

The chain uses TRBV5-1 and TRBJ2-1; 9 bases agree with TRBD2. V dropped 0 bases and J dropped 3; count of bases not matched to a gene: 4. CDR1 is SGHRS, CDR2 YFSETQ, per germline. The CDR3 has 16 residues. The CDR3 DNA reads TGCGCCAGCAGCTTGGCCGGTAGCGGGAGCTACAATGAGCAGTTCTTC. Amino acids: CASSLAGSGSYNEQFF. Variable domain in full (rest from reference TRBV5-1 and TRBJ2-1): KAGVTQTPRYLIKTRGQQVTLSCSPISGHRSVSWYQQTPGQGLQFLFEYFSETQRNKGNFPGRFSGRQFSNSRSEMNVSTLELGDSALYLCASSLAGSGSYNEQFFGPGTRLTVL.

The CDR3 region has the DNA TGTGCCAGCAGCCTACCTCAGGGTTACAACTATGGCTACACCTTC. It is translated as CASSLPQGYNYGYTF. J is TRBJ1-2 and V is TRBV6-6; TRBD1 might be the D (5 bases). V lost 6 bases and J 2 bases, leaving 16 bases between the germline ends. Germline CDR1 is MNHNY and CDR2 is SVGAGI (reference sequence). This CDR3 is built from 15 residues.

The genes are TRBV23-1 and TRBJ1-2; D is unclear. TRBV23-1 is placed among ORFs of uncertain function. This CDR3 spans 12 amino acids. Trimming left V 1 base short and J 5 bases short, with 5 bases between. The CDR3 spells CASSQFPYGYTF. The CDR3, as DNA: TGCGCCAGCAGTCAATTCCCGTATGGCTACACCTTC.

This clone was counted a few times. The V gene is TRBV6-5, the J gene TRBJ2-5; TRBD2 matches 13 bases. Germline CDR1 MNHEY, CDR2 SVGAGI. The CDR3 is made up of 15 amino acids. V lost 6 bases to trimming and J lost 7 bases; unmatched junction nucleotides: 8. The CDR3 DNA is TGTGCCAGCAGCCGCGGACTAGCGGGAGTTGGGACCCAGTACTTC. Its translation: CASSRGLAGVGTQYF.

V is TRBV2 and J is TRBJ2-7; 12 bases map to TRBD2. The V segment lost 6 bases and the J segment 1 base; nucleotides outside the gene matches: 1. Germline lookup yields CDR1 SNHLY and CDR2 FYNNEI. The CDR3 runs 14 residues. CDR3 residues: CASRGLAGSYEQYF. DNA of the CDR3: TGTGCCAGCAGAGGACTAGCGGGATCCTACGAGCAGTACTTC.

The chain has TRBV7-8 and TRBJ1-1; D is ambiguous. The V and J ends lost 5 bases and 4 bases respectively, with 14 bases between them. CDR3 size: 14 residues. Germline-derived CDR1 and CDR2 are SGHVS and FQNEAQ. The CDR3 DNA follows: TGTGCCAGCAGCCCCTCGGCCGCGGGCACTGAAGCTTTCTTT. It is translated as CASSPSAAGTEAFF.

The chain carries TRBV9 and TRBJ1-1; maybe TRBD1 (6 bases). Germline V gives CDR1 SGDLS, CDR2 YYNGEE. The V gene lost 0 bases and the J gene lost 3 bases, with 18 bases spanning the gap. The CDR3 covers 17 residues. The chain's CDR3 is CASSVAGGSVGDTEAFF. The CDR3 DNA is TGTGCCAGCAGCGTAGCTGGGGGCTCGGTCGGGGACACTGAAGCTTTCTTT.

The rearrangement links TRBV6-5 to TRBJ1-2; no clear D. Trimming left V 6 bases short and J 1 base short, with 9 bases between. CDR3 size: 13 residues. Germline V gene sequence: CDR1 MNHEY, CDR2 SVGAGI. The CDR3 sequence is CASSLEVNYGYTF. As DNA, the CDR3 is TGTGCCAGCAGCCTCGAGGTTAACTATGGCTACACCTTC.

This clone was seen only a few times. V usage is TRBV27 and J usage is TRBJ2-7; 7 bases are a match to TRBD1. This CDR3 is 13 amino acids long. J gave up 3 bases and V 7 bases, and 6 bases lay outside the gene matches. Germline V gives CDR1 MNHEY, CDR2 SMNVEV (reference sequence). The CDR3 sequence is CASTRAGGYEQYF. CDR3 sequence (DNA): TGTGCCAGCACCCGTGCAGGGGGCTACGAGCAGTACTTC.